Listed below are T cell receptor beta chains from one sample, sequenced in a study of tumor and adjacent non-tumor tissue in lung cancer. MiXCR, run by TCRdb on the multiplex PCR reads, gives a single entry per CDR3 protein. The repertoire holds more than 85,000 distinct CDR3 sequences, with 50% to 70% as singletons. The source material was distant non-tumor lung tissue. These receptor sequences come from a man aged 55 to 69 with non-small cell lung cancer. CDR3s include the opening cysteine and the closing phenylalanine or tryptophan. Each record gives: CDR3 protein, V gene, CDR3 length, J gene.

CDR3 protein: CTSSPVQGFGEQYF
V gene: TRBV12-3/TRBV12-4
CDR3 length: 14
J gene: TRBJ2-7

CDR3 protein: CASTGQGYNEQFF
V gene: TRBV28
CDR3 length: 13
J gene: TRBJ2-1

CDR3 protein: CASSPGTRLVQPQHF
V gene: TRBV12-3/TRBV12-4
CDR3 length: 15
J gene: TRBJ1-5

CDR3 protein: CASNPSVAGQETQYF
V gene: TRBV5-1
CDR3 length: 15
J gene: TRBJ2-5

CDR3 protein: CASSYPKGHREQYF
V gene: TRBV5-5
CDR3 length: 14
J gene: TRBJ2-7

CDR3 protein: CASTRGSYFEAFF
V gene: TRBV12-3/TRBV12-4
CDR3 length: 13
J gene: TRBJ1-1

CDR3 protein: CASSVSRKYGYTF
V gene: TRBV9
CDR3 length: 13
J gene: TRBJ1-2

CDR3 protein: CSARPSSSYNEQFF
V gene: TRBV20-1
CDR3 length: 14
J gene: TRBJ2-1

CDR3 protein: CASSVPIIVGDNKQFF
V gene: TRBV6-2/TRBV6-3
CDR3 length: 16
J gene: TRBJ2-1

CDR3 protein: CAIGNSLDRAGDTRYF
V gene: TRBV10-3
CDR3 length: 16
J gene: TRBJ2-3

CDR3 protein: CSVDGARGFNEQFF
V gene: TRBV29-1
CDR3 length: 14
J gene: TRBJ2-1

CDR3 protein: CASSQSRDSYGYTF
V gene: TRBV7-2
CDR3 length: 14
J gene: TRBJ1-2

CDR3 protein: CASSLVRASSNYGYTF
V gene: TRBV12-3/TRBV12-4
CDR3 length: 16
J gene: TRBJ1-2

CDR3 protein: CASSDYRVYEKLFF
V gene: TRBV25-1
CDR3 length: 14
J gene: TRBJ1-4

CDR3 protein: CVSSTHLTYEQCF
V gene: TRBV6-6
CDR3 length: 13
J gene: TRBJ2-7

CDR3 protein: CSARGSPPLYNEQLF
V gene: TRBV20-1
CDR3 length: 15
J gene: TRBJ2-1

CDR3 protein: CASSKQSGATNTGAFF
V gene: TRBV11-1
CDR3 length: 16
J gene: TRBJ1-1

CDR3 protein: CASSEVPRGSNTEAFF
V gene: TRBV6-1
CDR3 length: 16
J gene: TRBJ1-1

CDR3 protein: CASSHNTRQLNEKLFF
V gene: TRBV4-3
CDR3 length: 16
J gene: TRBJ1-4

CDR3 protein: CASSITGTGGGNTIYF
V gene: TRBV11-2
CDR3 length: 16
J gene: TRBJ1-3

CDR3 protein: CASSLRTGGILGYTF
V gene: TRBV5-4
CDR3 length: 15
J gene: TRBJ1-2

CDR3 protein: CASSLVRQVRNEQFF
V gene: TRBV11-1
CDR3 length: 15
J gene: TRBJ2-1

CDR3 protein: CSVVEDTPTEQFF
V gene: TRBV29-1
CDR3 length: 13
J gene: TRBJ2-1

CDR3 protein: CASSQEGGGQPQHF
V gene: TRBV4-1
CDR3 length: 14
J gene: TRBJ1-5

CDR3 protein: CASRSTVGKGGILRYEQYF
V gene: TRBV7-3
CDR3 length: 19
J gene: TRBJ2-7

CDR3 protein: CASSRTWNTEAFF
V gene: TRBV11-3
CDR3 length: 13
J gene: TRBJ1-1

CDR3 protein: CSVLREFSTDTQYF
V gene: TRBV29-1
CDR3 length: 14
J gene: TRBJ2-3

CDR3 protein: CANSRPRAGDQPQHF
V gene: TRBV16
CDR3 length: 15
J gene: TRBJ1-5

CDR3 protein: CASSQERQDPYNEQFF
V gene: TRBV4-3
CDR3 length: 16
J gene: TRBJ2-1

CDR3 protein: CTSSWGWTGELFF
V gene: TRBV12-3/TRBV12-4
CDR3 length: 13
J gene: TRBJ2-2

CDR3 protein: CSYQTSGRASIYEQYF
V gene: TRBV29-1
CDR3 length: 16
J gene: TRBJ2-7

CDR3 protein: CASSLAGTFSYEQYF
V gene: TRBV11-3
CDR3 length: 15
J gene: TRBJ2-7

CDR3 protein: CASSLGTGRTPLHF
V gene: TRBV7-9
CDR3 length: 14
J gene: TRBJ1-6

CDR3 protein: CASSFWGRGDEQYF
V gene: TRBV7-9
CDR3 length: 14
J gene: TRBJ2-7

CDR3 protein: CDISWRPGTGSYEQYF
V gene: TRBV5-6
CDR3 length: 16
J gene: TRBJ2-7

CDR3 protein: CTSTKETSLVIGGEGVF
V gene: TRBV5-1
CDR3 length: 17
J gene: TRBJ2-1

CDR3 protein: CSSNMGIGGLNEQFF
V gene: TRBV11-1
CDR3 length: 15
J gene: TRBJ2-1

CDR3 protein: CASSPTWGVYGYTF
V gene: TRBV6-2/TRBV6-3
CDR3 length: 14
J gene: TRBJ1-2

CDR3 protein: CSARDYVGNTEAFF
V gene: TRBV20-1
CDR3 length: 14
J gene: TRBJ1-1

CDR3 protein: CAGSQAGSSYNDQFF
V gene: TRBV14
CDR3 length: 15
J gene: TRBJ2-1

CDR3 protein: CASSSGTGNSPLHF
V gene: TRBV7-2
CDR3 length: 14
J gene: TRBJ1-6

CDR3 protein: CASSDGGVGNTEAFF
V gene: TRBV2
CDR3 length: 15
J gene: TRBJ1-1

CDR3 protein: CANSLQHRNTGELFF
V gene: TRBV11-3
CDR3 length: 15
J gene: TRBJ2-2

CDR3 protein: CASSYRDFETFF
V gene: TRBV12-3/TRBV12-4
CDR3 length: 12
J gene: TRBJ1-1

CDR3 protein: CASSLDGTLGEQYF
V gene: TRBV11-1
CDR3 length: 14
J gene: TRBJ2-7

CDR3 protein: CASSKQTGAYGYTF
V gene: TRBV6-5
CDR3 length: 14
J gene: TRBJ1-2

CDR3 protein: CASSSAGVKQETKYF
V gene: TRBV6-2/TRBV6-3
CDR3 length: 15
J gene: TRBJ2-5

CDR3 protein: CASHGSRGPPTDTQYF
V gene: TRBV12-3/TRBV12-4
CDR3 length: 16
J gene: TRBJ2-3

CDR3 protein: CASSRDRGLGELFF
V gene: TRBV28
CDR3 length: 14
J gene: TRBJ2-2

CDR3 protein: CASSARGGSNEKLFF
V gene: TRBV11-2
CDR3 length: 15
J gene: TRBJ1-4

CDR3 protein: CTSSFGGKGDTQYF
V gene: TRBV11-3
CDR3 length: 14
J gene: TRBJ2-3